This T cell receptor (beta chain) derives from a study of graft-versus-host responses after intestinal transplantation. Study-wide background: All recipients were given anti-thymocyte globulin induction, and tacrolimus and steroids were then administered for roughly three years.

Per the germline V gene, CDR1 is PRHDT and CDR2 is FYEKMQ (reference sequence). CDR3 length: 18 residues. The V gene end was trimmed by 3 bases and the J gene end by 3 bases; junction bases not matched to a gene: 8. Study-level points and caveats: Allografts carried high graft-versus-host to host-versus-graft clonal ratios in patients having graft-donor T cell macrochimerism.

TCRdb keeps only in-frame clones here, not all; method: immunoSEQ multiplex PCR. Of more than 90,000 clones listed, roughly 93% are singletons. A word on this clone: Its antigen is unidentified.

The receptor was isolated from a human donor who received an intestinal transplant. The chain couples TRBV13 to TRBJ2-1; 13 bases are shared with TRBD2. Material: unstimulated CD8+ T cells sorted from spleen or lymph node cells, obtained before intestinal transplant. This chain's CDR3 is CASSFLLAGGGSYNEQFF. In nucleotides, the CDR3 is TGTGCCAGCAGCTTTTTACTAGCGGGGGGGGGCAGCTACAATGAGCAGTTCTTC.